The 11 T cell receptor beta chains reported below all come from one sample, sequenced in a study of cytomegalovirus exposure and HLA in healthy donors. A multiplex PCR was run with 60 Vbeta primers and 13 Jbeta primers. TCRdb's table, derived via immunoSEQ multiplex PCR, lists solely in-frame clones and lacks some. The table shows around 150,000 clones, with around 83% occurring only once. The sequenced sample consisted of PBMCs. These receptors were taken from a man between 45 and 60 years old in good health and CMV-seropositive.

The chain employs TRBV10-3 and TRBJ2-1; 10 bases are a match to TRBD2. CDR1 ENHRY and CDR2 SYGVKD come from the germline V gene. V lost 4 bases, J lost 4 bases, and 1 base stayed unmatched. The CDR3 is 14 residues long. This chain's CDR3 is CAISASGGYNEQFF. The CDR3 region has the DNA TGTGCCATCAGTGCTAGCGGGGGATACAATGAGCAGTTCTTC.

The chain links TRBV29-1 to TRBJ2-7; TRBD2 matches 10 bases. The germline V gene encodes CDR1 SQVTM and CDR2 ANQGSEA. The trim removed 7 bases at V and 4 bases at J, leaving 7 bases unmatched. The length of the CDR3 is 13 residues. CDR3 sequence reads: CSGRLAGSYEQYF. The CDR3 nucleotides read TGCAGCGGTAGACTAGCGGGCTCATACGAGCAGTACTTC.

The chain combines TRBV9 with TRBJ2-7; weak D call: TRBD1 (6 bases). The germline V and J ends were trimmed by 0 bases and 2 bases, with 12 bases remaining between them. Germline assignment: CDR1 SGDLS and CDR2 YYNGEE. CDR3 length: 15 residues. CDR3 residues: CASSVEVGDTYEQYF. In DNA form, the CDR3 reads TGTGCCAGCAGCGTAGAAGTTGGGGACACCTACGAGCAGTACTTC.

CDR3 in amino acids: CASSLEGDNSPLHF. CDR3 nucleotides: TGTGCCAGCAGTTTAGAAGGGGATAATTCACCCCTCCACTTT. This chain uses TRBV28 with TRBJ1-6; D is possibly TRBD1 (5 bases). Trimming took 2 bases from V and 5 from J, leaving 7 bases between them. From germline, CDR1 is MDHEN and CDR2 SYDVKM. This CDR3 is 14 amino acids long.

The chain has TRBV5-1 and TRBJ1-6; 7 bases line up with TRBD1. CDR1 and CDR2 (germline): SGHRS, YFSETQ. The CDR3 has 15 amino acids. V lost 4 bases, J lost 6 bases, and 7 bases stayed unmatched. The CDR3 nucleotides read TGCGCCAGCAGCCCGGAGACAGGGAGTAATTCACCCCTCCACTTT. Amino acid sequence: CASSPETGSNSPLHF.

V usage is TRBV25-1 and J usage is TRBJ2-5; 7 nucleotides match TRBD1. This CDR3 region has 15 residues. CDR1 MGHDK and CDR2 SYGVNS come from the germline V gene. V was clipped by 1 base and J by 2 bases; unmatched bases: 4. CDR3 sequence reads: CASSEWYRGQETQYF. The CDR3 nucleotides read TGTGCCAGCAGTGAATGGTACAGGGGTCAAGAGACCCAGTACTTC.

This chain connects TRBV7-6 to TRBJ2-1; possibly TRBD2 for D (5 bases). The V end lost 4 bases, the J end lost 1 base, and 23 bases lay between the germline ends. Germline lookup yields CDR1 SGHVS and CDR2 FNYEAQ. This CDR3 region has 19 residues. The CDR3 region is CASSSPLDDYGASYNEQFF. CDR3 DNA sequence: TGTGCCAGCAGCTCCCCCTTGGACGACTACGGAGCATCCTACAATGAGCAGTTCTTC.

The V call is TRBV2, the J call TRBJ1-1; no clear D. Trimming shortened V by 5 bases and J by 1 base, and 5 bases separated the two germline ends. CDR1 and CDR2 (germline): SNHLY, FYNNEI. The CDR3 covers 12 residues. CDR3 nucleotides: TGTGCCAGCAGTTCAGAGAACACTGAAGCTTTCTTT. This gives the protein CASSSENTEAFF.

The chain has TRBV5-4 and TRBJ2-5; D uncertain. Per the germline V gene, CDR1 is SGHNT and CDR2 is YYREEE (reference sequence). This CDR3 has 12 residues. V was clipped by 3 bases and J by 2 bases, with 5 bases between them. Written as DNA, the CDR3 is TGTGCCAGCAGCTGGCCTCAAGAGACCCAGTACTTC. Protein: CASSWPQETQYF. Supplemented by reference TRBV5-4 and TRBJ2-5, the full variable domain reads ETGVTQSPTHLIKTRGQQVTLRCSSQSGHNTVSWYQQALGQGPQFIFQYYREEENGRGNFPPRFSGLQFPNYSSELNVNALELDDSALYLCASSWPQETQYFGPGTRLLVL.

V usage is TRBV10-3 and J usage is TRBJ1-2, with TRBD1 matching over 8 bases. The CDR3 covers 13 residues. Germline V gives CDR1 ENHRY, CDR2 SYGVKD. V was pared by 10 bases and J by 8 bases, with 12 bases of the junction left unmatched. This CDR3 reads CATQGRGLVGYTF. The DNA for the CDR3 is TGTGCCACCCAGGGCAGGGGGCTTGTAGGCTACACCTTC.

The chain recombines TRBV11-1 with TRBJ1-1; the match to TRBD1 covers 7 bases. Unmatched junction bases numbered 7, after V lost 6 bases and J lost 0 bases. Germline V CDR1 and CDR2: SGHAT, FQDESV (reference sequence). The CDR3 extends over 15 amino acids. CDR3: CASRPTGTVNTEAFF. The DNA of the CDR3 is TGTGCCAGCAGACCAACCGGGACAGTGAACACTGAAGCTTTCTTT.